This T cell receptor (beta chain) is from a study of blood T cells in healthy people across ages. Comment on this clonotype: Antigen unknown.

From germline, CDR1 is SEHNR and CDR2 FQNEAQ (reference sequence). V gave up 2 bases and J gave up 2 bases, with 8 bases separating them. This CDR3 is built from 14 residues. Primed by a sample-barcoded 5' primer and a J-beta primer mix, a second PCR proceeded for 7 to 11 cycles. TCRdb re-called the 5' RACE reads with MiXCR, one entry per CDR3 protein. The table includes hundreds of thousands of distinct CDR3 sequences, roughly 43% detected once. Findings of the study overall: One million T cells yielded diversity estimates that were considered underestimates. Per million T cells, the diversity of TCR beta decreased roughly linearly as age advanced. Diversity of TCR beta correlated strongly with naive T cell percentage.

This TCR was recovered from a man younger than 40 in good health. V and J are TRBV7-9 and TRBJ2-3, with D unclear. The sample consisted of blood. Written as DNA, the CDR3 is TGTGCCAGCAGCTTACCACAGCTCACAGATACGCAGTATTTT. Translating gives CASSLPQLTDTQYF.